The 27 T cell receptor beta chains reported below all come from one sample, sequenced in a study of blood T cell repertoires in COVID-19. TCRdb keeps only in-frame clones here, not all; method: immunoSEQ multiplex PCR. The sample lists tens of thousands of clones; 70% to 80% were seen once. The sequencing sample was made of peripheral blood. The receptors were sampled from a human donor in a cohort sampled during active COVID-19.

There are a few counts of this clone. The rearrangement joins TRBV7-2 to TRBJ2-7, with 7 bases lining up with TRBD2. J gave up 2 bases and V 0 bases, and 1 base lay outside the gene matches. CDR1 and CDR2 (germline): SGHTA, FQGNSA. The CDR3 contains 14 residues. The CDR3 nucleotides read TGTGCCAGCAGCTTAGCGGGAGGGGCCTACGAGCAGTACTTC. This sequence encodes CASSLAGGAYEQYF.

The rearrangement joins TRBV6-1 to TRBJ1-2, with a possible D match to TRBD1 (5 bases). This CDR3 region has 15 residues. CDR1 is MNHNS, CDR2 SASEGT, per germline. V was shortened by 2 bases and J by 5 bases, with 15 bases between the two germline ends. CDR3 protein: CASSEFWGAGYGYTF. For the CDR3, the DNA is TGTGCCAGCAGTGAATTCTGGGGCGCAGGATATGGCTACACCTTC.

The CDR3 spells CASKRGQGGSGNTIYF. CDR3 in DNA: TGTGCCAGTAAAAGAGGACAGGGAGGCTCTGGAAACACCATATATTTT. The chain has TRBV19 and TRBJ1-3, with 8 bases matching TRBD1. This CDR3 has 16 amino acids. The germline CDR1 and CDR2 sequences are LNHDA and SQIVND (reference sequence). The J segment lost 0 bases and the V segment lost 7 bases, leaving 8 bases of the junction unmatched. Looking up the rest from reference TRBV19 and TRBJ1-3 gives the full variable domain: DGGITQSPKYLFRKEGQNVTLSCEQNLNHDAMYWYRQDPGQGLRLIYYSQIVNDFQKGDIAEGYSVSREKKESFPLTVTSAQKNPTAFYLCASKRGQGGSGNTIYFGEGSWLTVV.

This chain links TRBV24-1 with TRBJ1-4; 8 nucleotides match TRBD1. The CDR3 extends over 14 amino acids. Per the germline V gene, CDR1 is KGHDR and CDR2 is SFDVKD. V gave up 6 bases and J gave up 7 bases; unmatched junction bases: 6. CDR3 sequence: CATSNGQGREKLFF. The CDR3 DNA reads TGTGCCACCAGTAATGGACAGGGTCGTGAAAAACTGTTTTTT.

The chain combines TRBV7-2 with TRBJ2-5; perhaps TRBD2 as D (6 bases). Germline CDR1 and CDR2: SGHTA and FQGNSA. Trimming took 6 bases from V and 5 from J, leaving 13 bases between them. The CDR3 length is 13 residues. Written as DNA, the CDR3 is TGTGCCAGCAGTAGGGACTTTAGGGAGACCCAGTACTTC. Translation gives CASSRDFRETQYF.

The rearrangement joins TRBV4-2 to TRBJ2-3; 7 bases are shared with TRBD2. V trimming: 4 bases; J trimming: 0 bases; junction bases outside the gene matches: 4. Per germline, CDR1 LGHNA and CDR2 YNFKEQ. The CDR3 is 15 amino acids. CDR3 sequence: CASSRREASTDTQYF. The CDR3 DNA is TGTGCCAGCAGCCGACGGGAGGCAAGCACAGATACGCAGTATTTT.

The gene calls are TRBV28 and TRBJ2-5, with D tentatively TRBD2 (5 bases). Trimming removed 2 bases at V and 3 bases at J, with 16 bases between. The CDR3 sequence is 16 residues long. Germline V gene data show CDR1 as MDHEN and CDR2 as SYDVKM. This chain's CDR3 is CASSLGGSALKETQYF. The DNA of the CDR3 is TGTGCCAGCAGTTTAGGTGGGAGCGCCCTAAAAGAGACCCAGTACTTC.

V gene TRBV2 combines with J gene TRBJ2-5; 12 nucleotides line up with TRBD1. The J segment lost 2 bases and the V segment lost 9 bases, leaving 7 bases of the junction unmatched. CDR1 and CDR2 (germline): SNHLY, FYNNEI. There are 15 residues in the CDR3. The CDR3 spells CASARDRGRQETQYF. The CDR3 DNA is TGTGCCAGTGCCCGGGACAGGGGGCGTCAAGAGACCCAGTACTTC.

CDR3 sequence: CASRRQLAGGPDTQYF. The CDR3 DNA reads TGTGCCAGCAGGCGACAACTAGCGGGAGGGCCAGATACGCAGTATTTT. The chain has TRBV6-6 and TRBJ2-3; 13 positions agree with TRBD2. The CDR3 runs to 16 residues. CDR1 and CDR2 (germline): MNHNY, SVGAGI (reference sequence). Trimming removed 6 bases from V and 4 bases from J; junction bases left unmatched: 7.

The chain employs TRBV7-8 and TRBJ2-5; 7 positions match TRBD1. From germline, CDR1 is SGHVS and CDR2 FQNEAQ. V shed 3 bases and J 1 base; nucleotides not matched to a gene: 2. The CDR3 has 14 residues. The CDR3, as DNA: TGTGCCAGCAGCTTGGGGACAGTCCAAGAGACCCAGTACTTC. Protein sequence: CASSLGTVQETQYF. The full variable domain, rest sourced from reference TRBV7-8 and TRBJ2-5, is GAGVSQSPRYKVAKRGQDVALRCDPISGHVSLFWYQQALGQGPEFLTYFQNEAQLDKSGLPSDRFFAERPEGSVSTLKIQRTQQEDSAVYLCASSLGTVQETQYFGPGTRLLVL.

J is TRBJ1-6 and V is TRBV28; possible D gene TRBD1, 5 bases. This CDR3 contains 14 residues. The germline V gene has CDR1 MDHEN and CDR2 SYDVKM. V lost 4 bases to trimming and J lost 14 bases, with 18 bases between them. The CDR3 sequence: CASSSSGTRGSLHF. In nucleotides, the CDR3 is TGTGCCAGCAGTTCCTCAGGGACTCGAGGGTCCCTCCACTTT.

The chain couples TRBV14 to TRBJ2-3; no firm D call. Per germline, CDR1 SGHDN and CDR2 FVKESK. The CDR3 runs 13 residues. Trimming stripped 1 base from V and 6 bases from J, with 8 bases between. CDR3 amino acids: CASSQGAIDTQYF. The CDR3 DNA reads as TGTGCCAGCAGCCAAGGGGCTATTGATACGCAGTATTTT.

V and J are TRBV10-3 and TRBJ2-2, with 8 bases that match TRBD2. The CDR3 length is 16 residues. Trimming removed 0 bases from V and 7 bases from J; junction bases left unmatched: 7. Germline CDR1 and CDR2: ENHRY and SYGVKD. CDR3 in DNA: TGTGCCATCAGTGAGTCACTAGCGGAGGGTAACGGGGAGCTGTTTTTT. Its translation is CAISESLAEGNGELFF.

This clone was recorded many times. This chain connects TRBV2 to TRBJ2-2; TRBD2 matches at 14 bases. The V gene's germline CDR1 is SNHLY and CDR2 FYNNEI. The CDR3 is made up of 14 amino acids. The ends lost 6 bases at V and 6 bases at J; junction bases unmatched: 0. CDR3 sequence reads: CASRGLAGAGELFF. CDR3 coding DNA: TGTGCCAGCAGGGGACTAGCGGGAGCCGGGGAGCTGTTTTTT.

The CDR3 spells CAISESRLNQPQHF. The CDR3 DNA reads as TGTGCCATCAGTGAGTCGCGGCTTAATCAGCCCCAGCATTTT. This sequence joins TRBV10-3 and TRBJ1-5; the D is unclear. V lost 0 bases to trimming and J lost 4 bases, with 7 bases between them. CDR1 is ENHRY and CDR2 is SYGVKD in the germline V gene. CDR3 length: 14 residues.

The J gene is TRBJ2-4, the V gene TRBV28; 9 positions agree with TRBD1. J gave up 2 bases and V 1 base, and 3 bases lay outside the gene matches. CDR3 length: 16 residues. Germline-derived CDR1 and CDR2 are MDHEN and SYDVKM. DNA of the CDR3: TGTGCCAGCAGTTTATTCGGGACAGGGACCAAAAACATTCAGTACTTC. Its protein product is CASSLFGTGTKNIQYF. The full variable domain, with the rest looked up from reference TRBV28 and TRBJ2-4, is DVKVTQSSRYLVKRTGEKVFLECVQDMDHENMFWYRQDPGLGLRLIYFSYDVKMKEKGDIPEGYSVSREKKERFSLILESASTNQTSMYLCASSLFGTGTKNIQYFGAGTRLSVL.

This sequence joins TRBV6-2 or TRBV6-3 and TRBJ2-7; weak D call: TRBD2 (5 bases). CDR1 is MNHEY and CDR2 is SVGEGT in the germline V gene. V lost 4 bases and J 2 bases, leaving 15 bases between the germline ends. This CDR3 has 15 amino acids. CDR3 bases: TGTGCCAGCAGTTCCCAGCGGAGCGTCACCTACGAGCAGTACTTC. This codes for CASSSQRSVTYEQYF.

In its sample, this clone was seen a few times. The CDR3 nucleotides are TGTGCCAGCAGCTTAATTGAGACAGGGGATGCCTATAATTCACCCCTCCACTTT. This translates into CASSLIETGDAYNSPLHF. J is TRBJ1-6 and V is TRBV7-3; 8 nucleotides agree with TRBD1. Trimming cost V 1 base and J 2 bases; bases outside gene matches: 7. CDR3 length equals 18 residues. CDR1 and CDR2 from the germline V gene are SGHTA and FQGTGA.

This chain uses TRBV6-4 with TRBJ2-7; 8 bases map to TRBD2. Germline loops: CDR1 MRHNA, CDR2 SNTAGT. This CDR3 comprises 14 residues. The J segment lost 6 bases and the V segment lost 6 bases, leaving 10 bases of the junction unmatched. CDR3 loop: CASRPGTSQGEQYF. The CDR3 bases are TGTGCCAGCAGGCCCGGGACTAGTCAAGGCGAGCAGTACTTC.

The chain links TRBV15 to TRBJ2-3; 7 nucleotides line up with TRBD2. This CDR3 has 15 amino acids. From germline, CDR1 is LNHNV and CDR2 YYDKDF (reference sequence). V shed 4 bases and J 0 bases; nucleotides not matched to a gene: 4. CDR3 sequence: CATSKREASTDTQYF. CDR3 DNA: TGTGCCACCAGCAAACGGGAGGCCAGCACAGATACGCAGTATTTT.

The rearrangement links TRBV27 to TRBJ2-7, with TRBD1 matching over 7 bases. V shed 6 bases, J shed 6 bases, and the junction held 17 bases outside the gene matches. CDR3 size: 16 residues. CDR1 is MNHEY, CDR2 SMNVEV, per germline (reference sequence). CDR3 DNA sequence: TGTGCCAGCAGCCGATCGAGGGGGCGGCAGGGTGGCGAGCAGTACTTC. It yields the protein CASSRSRGRQGGEQYF.

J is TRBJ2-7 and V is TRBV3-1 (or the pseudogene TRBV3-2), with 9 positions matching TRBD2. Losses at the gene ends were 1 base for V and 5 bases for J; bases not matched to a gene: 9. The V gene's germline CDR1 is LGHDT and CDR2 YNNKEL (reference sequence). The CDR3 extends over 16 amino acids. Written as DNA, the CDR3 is TGTGCCAGCAGCCAAGCCCACGGCGGGAGGGCCAACGAGCAGTACTTC. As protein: CASSQAHGGRANEQYF.

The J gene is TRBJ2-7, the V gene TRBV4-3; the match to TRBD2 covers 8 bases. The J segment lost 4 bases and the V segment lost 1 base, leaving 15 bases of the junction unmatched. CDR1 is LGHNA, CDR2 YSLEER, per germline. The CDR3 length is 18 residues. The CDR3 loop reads CASSQALVSGSGYYEQYF. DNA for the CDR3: TGCGCCAGCAGCCAAGCTCTGGTGAGCGGGAGCGGTTATTACGAGCAGTACTTC.

The CDR3 protein is CASSLDPILAAPGREDTQYF. The CDR3 coding sequence is TGTGCCAGCAGCTTGGACCCTATACTAGCGGCCCCCGGACGGGAAGATACGCAGTATTTT. This sequence joins TRBV5-5 and TRBJ2-3; 8 nucleotides agree with TRBD2. Germline CDR1 is SGHKS and CDR2 is YYEKEE (reference sequence). This CDR3 is built from 20 residues. J was trimmed by 5 bases and V by 0 bases; bases with no gene match: 20. Together with reference TRBV5-5 and TRBJ2-3, the CDR3 gives the full variable domain: DAGVTQSPTHLIKTRGQQVTLRCSPISGHKSVSWYQQVLGQGPQFIFQYYEKEERGRGNFPDRFSARQFPNYSSELNVNALLLGDSALYLCASSLDPILAAPGREDTQYFGPGTRLTVL.

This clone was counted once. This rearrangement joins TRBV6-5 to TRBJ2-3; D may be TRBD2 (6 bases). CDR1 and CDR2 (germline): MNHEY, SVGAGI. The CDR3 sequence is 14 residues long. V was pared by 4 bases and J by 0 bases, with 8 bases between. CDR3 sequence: CASSWSGSTDTQYF. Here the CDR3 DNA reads TGTGCCAGCAGTTGGAGCGGGAGCACAGATACGCAGTATTTT.

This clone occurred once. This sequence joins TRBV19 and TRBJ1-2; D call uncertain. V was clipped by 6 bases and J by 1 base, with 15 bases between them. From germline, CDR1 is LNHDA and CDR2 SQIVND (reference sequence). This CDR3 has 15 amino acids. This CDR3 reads CASSPTRRNNYGYTF. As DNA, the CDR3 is TGTGCCAGTAGCCCGACGAGGCGAAATAACTATGGCTACACCTTC.

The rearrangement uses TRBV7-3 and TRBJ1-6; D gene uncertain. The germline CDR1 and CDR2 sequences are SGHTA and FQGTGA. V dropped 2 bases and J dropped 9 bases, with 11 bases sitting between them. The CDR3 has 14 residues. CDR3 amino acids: CASSLGFASSPLHF. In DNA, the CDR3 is TGTGCCAGCAGCTTAGGTTTTGCGAGTTCACCCCTCCACTTT.